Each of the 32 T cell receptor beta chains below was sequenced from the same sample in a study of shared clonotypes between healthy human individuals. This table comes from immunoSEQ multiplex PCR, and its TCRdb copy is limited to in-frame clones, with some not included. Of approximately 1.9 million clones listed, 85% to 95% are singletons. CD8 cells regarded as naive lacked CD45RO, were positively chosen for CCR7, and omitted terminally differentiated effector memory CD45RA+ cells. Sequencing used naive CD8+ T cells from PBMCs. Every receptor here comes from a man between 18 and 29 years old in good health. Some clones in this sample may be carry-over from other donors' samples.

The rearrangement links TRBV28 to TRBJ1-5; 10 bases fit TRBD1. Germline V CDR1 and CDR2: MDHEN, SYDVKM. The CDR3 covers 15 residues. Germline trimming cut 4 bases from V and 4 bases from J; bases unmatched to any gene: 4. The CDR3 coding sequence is TGTGCCAGCAGTTGGACAGGGGGATGGAATCAGCCCCAGCATTTT. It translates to CASSWTGGWNQPQHF.

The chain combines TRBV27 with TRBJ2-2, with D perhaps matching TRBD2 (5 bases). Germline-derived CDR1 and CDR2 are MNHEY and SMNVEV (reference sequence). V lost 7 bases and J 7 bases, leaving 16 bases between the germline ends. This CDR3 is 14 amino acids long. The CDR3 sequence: CASTNGDPVGELFF. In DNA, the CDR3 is TGTGCCAGCACGAACGGGGATCCGGTCGGGGAGCTGTTTTTT.

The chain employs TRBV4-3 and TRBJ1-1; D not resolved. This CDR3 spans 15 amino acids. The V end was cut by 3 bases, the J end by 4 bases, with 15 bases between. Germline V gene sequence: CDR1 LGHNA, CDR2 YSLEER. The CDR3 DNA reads TGCGCCAGCAGCCACGCAATGTGGGAGAGCACTGAAGCTTTCTTT. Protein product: CASSHAMWESTEAFF.

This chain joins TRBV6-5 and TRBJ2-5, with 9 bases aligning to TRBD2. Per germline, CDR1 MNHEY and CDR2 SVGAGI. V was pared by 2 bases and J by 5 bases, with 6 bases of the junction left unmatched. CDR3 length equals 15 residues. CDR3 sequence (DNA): TGTGCCAGCAGTTACGTGTACAGCGGGGGGGAGACCCAGTACTTC. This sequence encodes CASSYVYSGGETQYF.

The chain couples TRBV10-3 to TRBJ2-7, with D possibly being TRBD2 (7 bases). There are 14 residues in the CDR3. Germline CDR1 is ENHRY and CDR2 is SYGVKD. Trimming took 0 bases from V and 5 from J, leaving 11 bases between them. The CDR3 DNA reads TGTGCCATCAGTGAGTCGCGCGGGGGCAACGAGCAGTACTTC. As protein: CAISESRGGNEQYF.

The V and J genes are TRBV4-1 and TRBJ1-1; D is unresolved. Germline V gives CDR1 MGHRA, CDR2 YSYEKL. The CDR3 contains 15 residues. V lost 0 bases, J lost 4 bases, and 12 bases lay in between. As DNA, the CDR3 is TGCGCCAGCAGCCAAGATCGATTCAGCGGCACTGAAGCTTTCTTT. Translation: CASSQDRFSGTEAFF.

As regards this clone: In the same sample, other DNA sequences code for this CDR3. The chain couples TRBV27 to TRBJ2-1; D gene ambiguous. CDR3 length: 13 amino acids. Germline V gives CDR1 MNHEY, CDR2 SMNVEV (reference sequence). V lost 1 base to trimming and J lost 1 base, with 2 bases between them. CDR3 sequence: CASSLFSYNEQFF. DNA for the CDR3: TGTGCCAGCAGTTTATTTTCCTACAATGAGCAGTTCTTC.

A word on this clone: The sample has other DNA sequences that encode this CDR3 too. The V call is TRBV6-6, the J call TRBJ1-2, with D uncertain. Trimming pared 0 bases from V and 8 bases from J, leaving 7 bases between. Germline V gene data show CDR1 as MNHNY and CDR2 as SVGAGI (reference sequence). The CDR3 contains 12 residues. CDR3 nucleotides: TGTGCCAGCAGTTACTCGACTGGGGGCTACACCTTC. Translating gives CASSYSTGGYTF.

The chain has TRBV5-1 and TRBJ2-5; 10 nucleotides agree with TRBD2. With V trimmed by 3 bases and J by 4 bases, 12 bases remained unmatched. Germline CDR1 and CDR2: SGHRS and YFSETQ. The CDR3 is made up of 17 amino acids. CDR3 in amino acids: CASSYRGVAGGGETQYF. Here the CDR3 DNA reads TGCGCCAGCAGCTACCGGGGGGTAGCGGGAGGAGGAGAGACCCAGTACTTC.

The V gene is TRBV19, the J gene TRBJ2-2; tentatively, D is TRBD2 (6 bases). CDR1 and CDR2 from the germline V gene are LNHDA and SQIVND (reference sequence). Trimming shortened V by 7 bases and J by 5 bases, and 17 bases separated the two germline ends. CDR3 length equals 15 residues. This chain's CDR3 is CASTERREDTGELFF. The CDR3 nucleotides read TGTGCCAGTACCGAGCGGAGGGAGGATACCGGGGAGCTGTTTTTT.

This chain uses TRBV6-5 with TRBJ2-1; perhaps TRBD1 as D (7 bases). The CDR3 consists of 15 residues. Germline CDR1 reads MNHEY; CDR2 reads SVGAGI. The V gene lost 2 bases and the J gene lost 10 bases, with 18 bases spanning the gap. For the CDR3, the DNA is TGTGCCAGCAGTTACGGGCGAGACAGGGCGGGGGAGCAGTTCTTC. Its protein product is CASSYGRDRAGEQFF.

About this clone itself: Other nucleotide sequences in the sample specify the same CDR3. CDR3: CASSVASSSYNEQFF. The CDR3 DNA reads as TGTGCCAGCAGCGTAGCGAGTTCCTCCTACAATGAGCAGTTCTTC. V and J are TRBV9 and TRBJ2-1; the D is unclear. CDR3 length equals 15 residues. The germline V gene has CDR1 SGDLS and CDR2 YYNGEE. Trimming cost V 0 bases and J 0 bases, with 7 bases left between them.

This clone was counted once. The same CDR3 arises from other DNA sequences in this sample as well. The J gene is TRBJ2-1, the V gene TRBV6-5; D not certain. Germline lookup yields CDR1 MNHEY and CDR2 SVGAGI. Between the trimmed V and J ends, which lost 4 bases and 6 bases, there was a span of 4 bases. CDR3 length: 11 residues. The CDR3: CASSFGNEQFF. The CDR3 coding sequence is TGTGCCAGCAGTTTCGGCAATGAGCAGTTCTTC.

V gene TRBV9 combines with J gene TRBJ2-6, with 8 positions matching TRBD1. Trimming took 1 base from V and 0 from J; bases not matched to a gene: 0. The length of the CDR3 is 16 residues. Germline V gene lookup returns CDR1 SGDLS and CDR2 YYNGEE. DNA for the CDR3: TGTGCCAGCAGCGTAACAGGGGGCTCTGGGGCCAACGTCCTGACTTTC. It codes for CASSVTGGSGANVLTF.

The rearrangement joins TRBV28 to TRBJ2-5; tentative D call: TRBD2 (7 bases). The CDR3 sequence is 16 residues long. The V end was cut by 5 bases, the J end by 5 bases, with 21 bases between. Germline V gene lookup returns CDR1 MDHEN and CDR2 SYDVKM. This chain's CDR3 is CASSHPEGGVLETQYF. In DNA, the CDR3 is TGTGCCAGCAGTCACCCCGAAGGGGGGGTGCTGGAGACCCAGTACTTC.

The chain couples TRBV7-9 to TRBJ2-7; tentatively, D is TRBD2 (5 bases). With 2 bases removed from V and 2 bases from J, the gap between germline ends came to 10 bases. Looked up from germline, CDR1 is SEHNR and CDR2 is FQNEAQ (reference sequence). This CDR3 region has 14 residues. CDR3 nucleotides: TGTGCCAGCAGCTTAAGCGGCAGGCCCTACGAGCAGTACTTC. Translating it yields CASSLSGRPYEQYF.

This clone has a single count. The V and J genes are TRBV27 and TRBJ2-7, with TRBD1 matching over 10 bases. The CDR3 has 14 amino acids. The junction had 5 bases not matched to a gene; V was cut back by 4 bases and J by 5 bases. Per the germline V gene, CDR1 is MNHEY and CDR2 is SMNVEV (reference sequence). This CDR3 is CASSSGQGKHEQYF. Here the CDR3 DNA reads TGTGCCAGCAGTTCGGGACAGGGGAAGCACGAGCAGTACTTC.

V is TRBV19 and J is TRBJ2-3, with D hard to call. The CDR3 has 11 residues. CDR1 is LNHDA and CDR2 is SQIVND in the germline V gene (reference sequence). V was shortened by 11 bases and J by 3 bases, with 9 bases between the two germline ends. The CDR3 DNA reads TGTGCCGCTGGGTGGACAGATACGCAGTATTTT. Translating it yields CAAGWTDTQYF.

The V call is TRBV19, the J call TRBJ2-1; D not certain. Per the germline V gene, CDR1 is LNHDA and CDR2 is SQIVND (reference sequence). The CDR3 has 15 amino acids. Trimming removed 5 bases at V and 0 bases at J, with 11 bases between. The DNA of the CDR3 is TGTGCCAGTAGTTGGTTACCCAGCTCCTACAATGAGCAGTTCTTC. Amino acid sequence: CASSWLPSSYNEQFF.

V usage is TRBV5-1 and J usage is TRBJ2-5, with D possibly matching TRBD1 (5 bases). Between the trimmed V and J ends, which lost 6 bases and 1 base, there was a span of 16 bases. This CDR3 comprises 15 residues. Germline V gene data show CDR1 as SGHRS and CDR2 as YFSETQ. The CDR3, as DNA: TGCGCCAGCACAGAGGAACAGGTTTCCCAAGAGACCCAGTACTTC. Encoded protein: CASTEEQVSQETQYF.

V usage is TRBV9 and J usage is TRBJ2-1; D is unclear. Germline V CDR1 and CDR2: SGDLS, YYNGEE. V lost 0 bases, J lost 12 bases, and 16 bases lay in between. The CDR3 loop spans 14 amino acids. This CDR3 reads CASSVGFGAQTQFF. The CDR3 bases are TGTGCCAGCAGCGTAGGATTCGGAGCCCAAACGCAGTTCTTC.

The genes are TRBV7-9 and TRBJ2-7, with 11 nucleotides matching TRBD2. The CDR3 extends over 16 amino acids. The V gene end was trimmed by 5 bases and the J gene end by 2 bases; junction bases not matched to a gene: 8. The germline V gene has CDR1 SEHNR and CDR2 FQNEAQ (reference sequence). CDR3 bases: TGTGCCAGCAGCACTCCCGGGACTAGCGGCGCCTACGAGCAGTACTTC. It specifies CASSTPGTSGAYEQYF.

The CDR3 loop reads CASSIGWTGARSVYEQYF. In DNA, the CDR3 is TGTGCCAGTAGTATAGGGTGGACAGGGGCCAGGAGTGTCTACGAGCAGTACTTC. The chain carries TRBV19 and TRBJ2-7; 9 bases are shared with TRBD1. Trimming at V came to 1 base and at J to 3 bases, leaving 13 bases not matched to a gene. The length of the CDR3 is 18 residues. Germline V gene sequence: CDR1 LNHDA, CDR2 SQIVND (reference sequence).

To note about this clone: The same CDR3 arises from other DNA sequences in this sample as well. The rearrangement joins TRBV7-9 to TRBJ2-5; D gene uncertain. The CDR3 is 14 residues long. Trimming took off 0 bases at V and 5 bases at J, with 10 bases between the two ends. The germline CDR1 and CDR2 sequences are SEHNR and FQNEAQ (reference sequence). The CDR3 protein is CASSLAVPRETQYF. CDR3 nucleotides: TGTGCCAGCAGCTTAGCGGTCCCACGGGAGACCCAGTACTTC.

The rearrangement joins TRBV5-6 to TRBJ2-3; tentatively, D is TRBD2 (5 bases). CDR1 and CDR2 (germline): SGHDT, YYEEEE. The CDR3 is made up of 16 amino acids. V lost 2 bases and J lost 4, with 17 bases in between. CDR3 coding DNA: TGTGCCAGCAGCTTTAGTCTACTGGAGGACGCAGATACGCAGTATTTT. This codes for CASSFSLLEDADTQYF.

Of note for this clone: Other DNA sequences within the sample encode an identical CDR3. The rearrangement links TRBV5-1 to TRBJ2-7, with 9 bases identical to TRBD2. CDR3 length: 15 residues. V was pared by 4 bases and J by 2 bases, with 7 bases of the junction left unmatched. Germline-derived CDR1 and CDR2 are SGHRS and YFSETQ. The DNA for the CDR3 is TGCGCCAGCAGCCCCGGACTAGCGTTAACCTACGAGCAGTACTTC. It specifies CASSPGLALTYEQYF. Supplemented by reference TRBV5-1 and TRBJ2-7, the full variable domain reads KAGVTQTPRYLIKTRGQQVTLSCSPISGHRSVSWYQQTPGQGLQFLFEYFSETQRNKGNFPGRFSGRQFSNSRSEMNVSTLELGDSALYLCASSPGLALTYEQYFGPGTRLTVT.

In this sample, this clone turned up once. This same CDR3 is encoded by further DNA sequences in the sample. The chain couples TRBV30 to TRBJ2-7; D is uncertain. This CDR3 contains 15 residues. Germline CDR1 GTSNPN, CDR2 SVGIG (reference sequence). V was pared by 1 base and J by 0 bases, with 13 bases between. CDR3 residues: CAWSEDVIGSYEQYF. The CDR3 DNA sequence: TGTGCCTGGAGTGAGGACGTGATAGGCTCCTACGAGCAGTACTTC.

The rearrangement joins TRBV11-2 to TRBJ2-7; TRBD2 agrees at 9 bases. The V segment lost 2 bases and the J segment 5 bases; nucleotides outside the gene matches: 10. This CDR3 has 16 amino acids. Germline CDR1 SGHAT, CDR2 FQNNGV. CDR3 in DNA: TGTGCCAGCAGCTTAACCCCCGCTAGCGGGGCCCACGAGCAGTACTTC. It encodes CASSLTPASGAHEQYF.

CDR3 in amino acids: CASSEGGEQISSYNEQFF. CDR3 in DNA: TGTGCCAGCAGTGAAGGAGGGGAACAGATATCCTCCTACAATGAGCAGTTCTTC. The V call is TRBV2, the J call TRBJ2-1; D is possibly TRBD1 or TRBD2 (5 bases each). The CDR3 contains 18 residues. V lost 1 base and J lost 0, with 16 bases in between. Germline CDR1 and CDR2: SNHLY and FYNNEI.

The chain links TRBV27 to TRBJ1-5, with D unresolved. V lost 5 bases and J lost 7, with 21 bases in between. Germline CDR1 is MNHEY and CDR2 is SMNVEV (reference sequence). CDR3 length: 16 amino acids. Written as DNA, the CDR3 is TGTGCCAGCAGTCCCCATAGAGGAGCGGGTGGCCAGCCCCAGCATTTT. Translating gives CASSPHRGAGGQPQHF.

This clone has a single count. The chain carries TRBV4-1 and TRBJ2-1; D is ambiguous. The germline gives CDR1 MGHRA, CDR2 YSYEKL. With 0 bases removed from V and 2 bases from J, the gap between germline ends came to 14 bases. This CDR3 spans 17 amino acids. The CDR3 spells CASSQEAPGAAYNEQFF. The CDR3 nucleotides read TGCGCCAGCAGCCAAGAAGCCCCAGGCGCCGCCTACAATGAGCAGTTCTTC.

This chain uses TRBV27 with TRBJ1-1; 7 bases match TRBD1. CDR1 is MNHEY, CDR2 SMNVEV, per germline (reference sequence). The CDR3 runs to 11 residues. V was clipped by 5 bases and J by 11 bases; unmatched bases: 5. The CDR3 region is CASSVTGRAFF. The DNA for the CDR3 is TGTGCCAGCAGTGTGACAGGGAGGGCTTTCTTT.